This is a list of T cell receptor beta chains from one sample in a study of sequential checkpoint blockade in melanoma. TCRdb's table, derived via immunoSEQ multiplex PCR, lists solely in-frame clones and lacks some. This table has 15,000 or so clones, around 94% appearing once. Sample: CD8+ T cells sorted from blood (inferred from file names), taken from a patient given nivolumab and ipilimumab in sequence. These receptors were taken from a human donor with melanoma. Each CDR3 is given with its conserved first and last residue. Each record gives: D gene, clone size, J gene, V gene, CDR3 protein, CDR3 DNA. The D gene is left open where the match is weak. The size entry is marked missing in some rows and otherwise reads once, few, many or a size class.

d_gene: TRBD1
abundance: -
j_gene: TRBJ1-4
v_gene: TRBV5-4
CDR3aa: CASSLSRDRGSSEKLFF
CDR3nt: TGTGCCAGCAGCTTATCCCGGGACAGGGGGTCAAGTGAAAAACTGTTTTTT

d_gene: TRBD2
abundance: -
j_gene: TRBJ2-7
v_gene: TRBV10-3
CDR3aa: CAISLAGSSYEQYF
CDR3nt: TGTGCCATCAGTCTAGCGGGAAGCTCCTACGAGCAGTACTTC

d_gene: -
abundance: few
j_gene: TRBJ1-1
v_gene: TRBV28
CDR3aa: CASSFGVGTEAFF
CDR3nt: TGTGCCAGCAGTTTCGGGGTAGGGACTGAAGCTTTCTTT

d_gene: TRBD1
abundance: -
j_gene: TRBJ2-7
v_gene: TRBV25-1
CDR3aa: CASSGTGDYEQYF
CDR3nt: TGTGCCAGCAGTGGGACAGGGGACTACGAGCAGTACTTC

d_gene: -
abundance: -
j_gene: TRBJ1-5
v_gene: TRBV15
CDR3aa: CATSRVLASSNQPQHF
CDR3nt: TGTGCCACCAGCAGAGTCTTAGCCAGTAGCAATCAGCCCCAGCATTTT

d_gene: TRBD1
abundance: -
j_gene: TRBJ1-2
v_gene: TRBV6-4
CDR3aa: CARVHFRGPVLRYGYTF
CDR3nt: TGTGCCAGAGTACATTTCAGGGGGCCGGTATTAAGGTATGGCTACACCTTC

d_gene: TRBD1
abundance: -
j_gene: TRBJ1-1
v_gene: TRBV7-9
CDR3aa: CASSPGQGGMNTEAFF
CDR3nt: TGTGCCAGCAGCCCAGGACAGGGCGGCATGAACACTGAAGCTTTCTTT

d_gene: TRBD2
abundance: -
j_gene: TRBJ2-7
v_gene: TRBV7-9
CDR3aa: CASSLRGNYEQYF
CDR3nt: TGTGCCAGCAGTCTGCGGGGGAACTACGAGCAGTACTTC

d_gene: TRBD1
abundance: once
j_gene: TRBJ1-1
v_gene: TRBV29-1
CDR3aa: CSVEPGTGVGTEAFF
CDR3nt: TGCAGCGTCGAACCCGGGACAGGGGTTGGAACTGAAGCTTTCTTT

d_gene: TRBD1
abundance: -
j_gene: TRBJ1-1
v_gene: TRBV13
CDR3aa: CASSPGGLNTEAFF
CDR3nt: TGTGCCAGCAGCCCAGGGGGGTTGAACACTGAAGCTTTCTTT

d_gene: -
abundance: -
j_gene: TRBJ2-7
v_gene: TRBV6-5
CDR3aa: CASSYSLGHKTYEQYF
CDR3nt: TGTGCCAGCAGTTACTCGTTGGGACACAAGACCTACGAGCAGTACTTC

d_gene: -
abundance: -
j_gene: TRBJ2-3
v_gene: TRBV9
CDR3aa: CASSVDNGRGTDTQYF
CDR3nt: TGTGCCAGCAGCGTAGATAACGGGAGAGGTACAGATACGCAGTATTTT

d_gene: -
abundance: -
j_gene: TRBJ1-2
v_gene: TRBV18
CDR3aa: CASSPAGRGYGYTF
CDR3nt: TGTGCCAGCTCACCAGCGGGGCGGGGCTATGGCTACACCTTC

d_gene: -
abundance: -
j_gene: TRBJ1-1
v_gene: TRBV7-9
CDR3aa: CASSYSVNTEAFF
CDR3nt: TGTGCCAGCAGCTATTCAGTGAACACTGAAGCTTTCTTT

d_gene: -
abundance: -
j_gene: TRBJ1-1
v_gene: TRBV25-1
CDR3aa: CASSANMNTEAFF
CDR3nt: TGTGCCAGCAGCGCAAACATGAACACTGAAGCTTTCTTT

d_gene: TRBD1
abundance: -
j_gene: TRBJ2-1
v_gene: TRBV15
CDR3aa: CATSRSRTGRYNEQFF
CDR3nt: TGTGCCACCAGTCGGTCCCGGACAGGACGCTACAATGAGCAGTTCTTC

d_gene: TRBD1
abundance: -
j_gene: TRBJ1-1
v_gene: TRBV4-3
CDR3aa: CASSQGSGGYTEAFF
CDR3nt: TGCGCCAGCAGCCAAGGGTCAGGGGGATACACTGAAGCTTTCTTT

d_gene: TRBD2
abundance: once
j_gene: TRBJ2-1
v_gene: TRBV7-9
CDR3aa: CASSRPSGSSYNEQFF
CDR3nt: TGTGCCAGCAGCAGGCCCAGCGGGAGCTCCTACAATGAGCAGTTCTTC

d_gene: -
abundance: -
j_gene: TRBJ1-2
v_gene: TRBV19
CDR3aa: CASSMASINYGYTF
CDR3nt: TGTGCCAGTAGTATGGCCAGTATCAACTATGGCTACACCTTC

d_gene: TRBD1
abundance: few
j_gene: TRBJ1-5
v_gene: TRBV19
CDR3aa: CASSSPGQSNQPQHF
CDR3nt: TGTGCCAGTAGTTCACCGGGACAGAGCAATCAGCCCCAGCATTTT

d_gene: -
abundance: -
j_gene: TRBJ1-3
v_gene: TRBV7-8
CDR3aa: CASSPGGRSFSGNTIYF
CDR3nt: TGTGCCAGCAGCCCAGGTGGCAGGTCATTCTCTGGAAACACCATATATTTT

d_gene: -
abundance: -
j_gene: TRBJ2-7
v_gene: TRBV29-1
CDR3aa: CSVVQVGYEQYF
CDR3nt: TGCAGCGTTGTACAGGTTGGCTACGAGCAGTACTTC

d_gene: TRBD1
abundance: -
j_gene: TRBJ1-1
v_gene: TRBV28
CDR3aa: CASSRGQLDEAFF
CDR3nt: TGTGCCAGCAGTAGGGGACAGCTAGATGAAGCTTTCTTT

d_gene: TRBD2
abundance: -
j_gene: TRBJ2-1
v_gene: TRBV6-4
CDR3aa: CASSDSWGGNEQFF
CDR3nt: TGTGCCAGCAGTGACTCCTGGGGAGGGAATGAGCAGTTCTTC

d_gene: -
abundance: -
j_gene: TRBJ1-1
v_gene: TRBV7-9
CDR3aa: CASSLAGANTEAFF
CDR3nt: TGTGCCAGCAGCTTAGCAGGGGCGAACACTGAAGCTTTCTTT

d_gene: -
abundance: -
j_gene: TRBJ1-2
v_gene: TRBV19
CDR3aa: CASSMGAGGYTF
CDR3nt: TGTGCCAGTAGTATGGGGGCAGGAGGCTACACCTTC

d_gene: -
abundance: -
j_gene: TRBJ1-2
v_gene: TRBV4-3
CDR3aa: CASSPTHQGGWVYGYTF
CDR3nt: TGCGCCAGCAGCCCTACTCACCAGGGAGGCTGGGTCTATGGCTACACCTTC

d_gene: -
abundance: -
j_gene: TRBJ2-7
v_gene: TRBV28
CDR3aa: CASSYLALASESYEQYF
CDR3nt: TGTGCCAGCAGTTATTTGGCTTTGGCTAGCGAATCCTACGAGCAGTACTTC

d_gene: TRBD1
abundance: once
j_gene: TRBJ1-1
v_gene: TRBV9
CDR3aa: CASSGGTAMNTEAFF
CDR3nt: TGTGCCAGCAGCGGAGGGACAGCCATGAACACTGAAGCTTTCTTT

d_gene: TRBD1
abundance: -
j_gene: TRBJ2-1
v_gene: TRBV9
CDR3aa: CASSFGQGIQQFF
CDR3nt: TGTGCCAGCAGTTTCGGACAGGGGATTCAGCAGTTCTTC

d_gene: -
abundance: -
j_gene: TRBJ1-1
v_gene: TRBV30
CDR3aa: CAWKLGEF
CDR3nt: TGTGCCTGGAAATTGGGCGAGTTT

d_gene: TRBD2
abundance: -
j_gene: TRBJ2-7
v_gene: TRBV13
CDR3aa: CASSLALAGENEQYF
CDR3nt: TGTGCCAGCAGCTTAGCACTAGCGGGAGAAAACGAGCAGTACTTC

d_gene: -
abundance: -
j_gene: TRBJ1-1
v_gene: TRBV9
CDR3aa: CASSRGQNTEAFF
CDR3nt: TGTGCCAGCTCGCGGGGGCAGAACACTGAAGCTTTCTTT

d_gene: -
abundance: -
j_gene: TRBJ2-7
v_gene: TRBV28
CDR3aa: CASSYRGLESYEQYF
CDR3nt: TGTGCCAGCAGTTACCGGGGACTGGAGTCCTACGAGCAGTACTTC

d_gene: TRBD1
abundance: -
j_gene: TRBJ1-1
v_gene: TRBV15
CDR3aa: CATSRDHRGSARNTEAFF
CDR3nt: TGTGCCACCAGCAGGGACCACAGGGGATCGGCGCGCAACACTGAAGCTTTCTTT

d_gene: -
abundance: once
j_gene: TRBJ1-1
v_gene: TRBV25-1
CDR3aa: CASSEWKGLAEAFF
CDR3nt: TGTGCCAGCAGTGAATGGAAGGGGTTGGCTGAAGCTTTCTTT

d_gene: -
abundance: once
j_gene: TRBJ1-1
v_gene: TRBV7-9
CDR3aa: CASSWANPEAFF
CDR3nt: TGTGCCAGCAGCTGGGCGAACCCTGAAGCTTTCTTT

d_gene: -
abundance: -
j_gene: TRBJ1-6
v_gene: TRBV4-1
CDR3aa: CASSPPGGNSPLHF
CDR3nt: TGCGCCAGCAGCCCCCCCGGGGGGAATTCACCCCTCCACTTT

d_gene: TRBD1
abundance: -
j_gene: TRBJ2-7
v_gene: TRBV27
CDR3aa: CASSLVGQGGPNPYEQYF
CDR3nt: TGTGCCAGCAGTTTAGTAGGACAGGGGGGGCCCAACCCCTACGAGCAGTACTTC

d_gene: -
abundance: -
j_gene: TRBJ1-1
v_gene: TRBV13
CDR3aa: CASSLVDTEAFF
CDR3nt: TGTGCCAGCAGCTTGGTAGACACTGAAGCTTTCTTT

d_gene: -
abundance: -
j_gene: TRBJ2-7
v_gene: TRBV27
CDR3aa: CASSPWRGYHEQYF
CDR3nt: TGTGCCAGCAGCCCGTGGAGGGGTTACCACGAGCAGTACTTC

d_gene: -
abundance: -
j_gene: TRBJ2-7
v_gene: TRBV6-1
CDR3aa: CASSVRDTSSYEQYF
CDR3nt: TGTGCCAGCAGTGTACGAGACACAAGCTCCTACGAGCAGTACTTC